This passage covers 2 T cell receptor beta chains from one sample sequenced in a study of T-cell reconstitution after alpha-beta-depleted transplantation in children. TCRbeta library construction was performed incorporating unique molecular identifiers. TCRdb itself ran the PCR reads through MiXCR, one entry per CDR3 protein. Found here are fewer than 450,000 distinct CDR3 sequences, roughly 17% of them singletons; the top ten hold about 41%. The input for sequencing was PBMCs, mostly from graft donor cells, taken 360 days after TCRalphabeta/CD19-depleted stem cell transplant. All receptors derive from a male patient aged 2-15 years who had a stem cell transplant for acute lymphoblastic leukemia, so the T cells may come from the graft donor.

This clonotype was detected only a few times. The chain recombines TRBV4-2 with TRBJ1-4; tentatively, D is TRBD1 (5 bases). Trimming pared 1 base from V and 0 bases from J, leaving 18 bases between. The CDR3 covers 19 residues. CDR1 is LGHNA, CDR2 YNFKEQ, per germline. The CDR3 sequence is CASSQGQGGTYATNEKLFF. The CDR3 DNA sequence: TGTGCCAGCAGCCAAGGGCAGGGAGGGACGTACGCAACTAATGAAAAACTGTTTTTT.

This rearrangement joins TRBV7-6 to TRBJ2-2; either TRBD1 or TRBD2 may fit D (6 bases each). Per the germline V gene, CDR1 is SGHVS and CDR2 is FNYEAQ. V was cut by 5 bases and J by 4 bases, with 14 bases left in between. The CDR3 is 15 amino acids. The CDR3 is CASSHRGRGTGELFF. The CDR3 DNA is TGTGCCAGCAGCCACCGGGGGCGAGGCACCGGGGAGCTGTTTTTT.